Sample share makes the clone carrying this T cell receptor (beta chain) medium-sized. This specimen belongs to a study of blood T cell repertoires in COVID-19. Turning to the study itself: Material from acute and convalescent COVID-19 was sourced from the United States, Italy and Spain.

Residents of 20 to 25 US areas, aged roughly 18 to 89 years, made up the participants. Two negative PCRs, clearance, or symptom resolution were required of recovered Cohort 3 donors. The germline gives CDR1 SSHAT, CDR2 FNYEAQ (reference sequence). The CDR3 has 16 residues. The junction had 10 bases not matched to a gene; V was cut back by 6 bases and J by 3 bases. Per the authors' pipeline: How many nucleated cells were present was estimated from reference gene primer amplification. Profiled with immunoSEQ multiplex PCR; TCRdb holds only in-frame clones, not every one. The D gene and trimming were derived from the DNA, and the V and J assignments and clone size from that table. There are approximately 230,000 clones in the sample; 70% to 85% occur only once, and approximately 15% lies in the top ten.

The gene calls are TRBV7-7 and TRBJ2-5, with 10 bases that match TRBD2. Material: PBMCs or T cells enriched from blood (not recorded which). The clonotype was recovered from a middle-aged man who had recovered from COVID-19. CDR3 residues: CASRQSQRGGKETQYF. CDR3 DNA sequence: TGTGCCAGCAGGCAAAGCCAGCGGGGGGGAAAAGAGACCCAGTACTTC.